Shown below are 21 T cell receptor beta chains from a single sample sequenced in a study of blood T cell repertoires in COVID-19 (dated by TCRdb to about 2020). Libraries were prepared through the immunoSEQ multiplex PCR assay. TCRdb limited this immuneACCESS table to in-frame rearrangements with V and J called. A share of clones is missing; checked studies link under half to unresolved V genes, and the rest is unexplained. The table for this sample lists some 150,000 clones; just over 85% of them were counted only once. The ten top clones hold 1.5% of the sample. Input material: peripheral blood. The receptors shown here come from an older woman with acute or convalescent COVID-19.

This chain links TRBV27 with TRBJ2-5, with a tentative D call TRBD1 (6 bases). The germline CDR1 and CDR2 sequences are MNHEY and SMNVEV (reference sequence). The CDR3 extends over 14 amino acids. Trimming took 3 bases from V and 1 from J, leaving 9 bases between them. The chain's CDR3 is CASSFQGTQETQYF. CDR3 nucleotides: TGTGCCAGCAGTTTTCAGGGGACCCAAGAGACCCAGTACTTC.

Comment on this clone: Other DNA sequences in the sample encode the same CDR3. The chain combines TRBV5-1 with TRBJ2-5, with D possibly matching TRBD1 (6 bases). Trimming removed 4 bases from V and 2 bases from J, with 9 bases in between. This CDR3 region has 13 residues. The V gene's germline CDR1 is SGHRS and CDR2 YFSETQ. CDR3 in amino acids: CASSLGQQETQYF. The CDR3 DNA reads TGCGCCAGCAGCCTCGGACAGCAAGAGACCCAGTACTTC.

The chain is built from TRBV4-2 and TRBJ1-5; TRBD1 matches at 9 bases. This CDR3 contains 15 residues. J was trimmed by 2 bases and V by 6 bases; bases with no gene match: 5. CDR1 is LGHNA and CDR2 is YNFKEQ in the germline V gene. CDR3 bases: TGTGCCAGCAGTCCCCGGGACAGGGGCAATCAGCCCCAGCATTTT. Residues: CASSPRDRGNQPQHF.

The J gene is TRBJ2-2, the V gene TRBV7-9; D unresolved. Germline CDR1 is SEHNR and CDR2 is FQNEAQ (reference sequence). V lost 5 bases and J lost 6, with 13 bases in between. There are 14 residues in the CDR3. This CDR3 is CASSPIAAAGELFF. CDR3 sequence (DNA): TGTGCCAGCAGCCCCATCGCGGCCGCCGGGGAGCTGTTTTTT.

V usage is TRBV18 and J usage is TRBJ1-2; 10 nucleotides line up with TRBD1. Germline CDR1 is KGHSH and CDR2 is LQKENI. The J segment lost 3 bases and the V segment lost 1 base, leaving 2 bases of the junction unmatched. CDR3 length: 15 residues. The CDR3 DNA reads TGTGCCAGCTCACCACGACAGGGGGCCGACTATGGCTACACCTTC. Translating gives CASSPRQGADYGYTF.

CDR3 region: CASSLTDREDGYTF. CDR3 DNA sequence: TGTGCCAGCAGCTTGACGGACAGGGAGGATGGCTACACCTTC. The chain joins TRBV5-8 to TRBJ1-2, with 8 positions matching TRBD1. After removal of 1 base from V and 6 bases from J, the junction contained 5 bases not matched to a gene. This CDR3 spans 14 amino acids. Germline V gene sequence: CDR1 SGHTS, CDR2 YDEGEE.

This clone has only one observation. This chain uses TRBV5-1 with TRBJ1-1, with 9 bases fitting TRBD1. Germline CDR1 and CDR2: SGHRS and YFSETQ. The CDR3 runs to 14 residues. J was trimmed by 1 base and V by 3 bases; bases with no gene match: 1. The CDR3 reads CASSSQGANTEAFF. The CDR3 DNA reads TGCGCCAGCAGCTCACAGGGGGCGAACACTGAAGCTTTCTTT.

The table lists this clone with a count of one. The V call is TRBV27, the J call TRBJ1-1; 7 bases are shared with TRBD1. The CDR3 loop spans 13 amino acids. V dropped 5 bases and J dropped 2; count of bases not matched to a gene: 2. Germline assignment: CDR1 MNHEY and CDR2 SMNVEV (reference sequence). CDR3 sequence: CASSGTANTEAFF. CDR3 nucleotide sequence: TGTGCCAGCAGTGGGACAGCTAACACTGAAGCTTTCTTT.

This sequence joins TRBV2 and TRBJ2-5; tentatively, D is TRBD1 (5 bases). CDR1 and CDR2 (germline): SNHLY, FYNNEI. The CDR3 consists of 10 residues. CDR3 in amino acids: CALKGQTQYF. DNA of the CDR3: TGTGCTCTTAAGGGGCAGACCCAGTACTTC.

The chain carries TRBV5-1 and TRBJ2-3; 15 bases agree with TRBD2. This CDR3 has 20 amino acids. CDR1 and CDR2 (germline): SGHRS, YFSETQ. V lost 5 bases to trimming and J lost 4 bases; unmatched junction nucleotides: 17. Here the CDR3 reads CASSFRRRGTSGGRPDTQYF. For the CDR3, the DNA is TGCGCCAGCAGTTTTAGGAGACGCGGGACTAGCGGGGGGCGGCCAGATACGCAGTATTTT. Drawing the rest from reference TRBV5-1 and TRBJ2-3, the complete variable domain is KAGVTQTPRYLIKTRGQQVTLSCSPISGHRSVSWYQQTPGQGLQFLFEYFSETQRNKGNFPGRFSGRQFSNSRSEMNVSTLELGDSALYLCASSFRRRGTSGGRPDTQYFGPGTRLTVL.

This chain links TRBV30 with TRBJ2-5; weak D call: TRBD1 (5 bases). Germline V gene data show CDR1 as GTSNPN and CDR2 as SVGIG (reference sequence). The CDR3 has 14 residues. Trimming pared 4 bases from V and 1 base from J, leaving 13 bases between. DNA for the CDR3: TGTGCCTGGACTTCCTGGACAAGCCAAGAGACCCAGTACTTC. Its protein product is CAWTSWTSQETQYF.

The CDR3 is CASSDDSEAFF. The DNA of the CDR3 is TGTGCCAGCAGTGATGATAGTGAAGCTTTCTTT. This chain uses TRBV6-1 with TRBJ1-1; no clear D. V lost 3 bases and J 7 bases, leaving 6 bases between the germline ends. CDR1 and CDR2 from the germline V gene are MNHNS and SASEGT. The CDR3 length is 11 residues.

The gene calls are TRBV24-1 and TRBJ2-2, with 15 bases aligning to TRBD2. J was trimmed by 0 bases and V by 4 bases; bases with no gene match: 11. Germline CDR1 KGHDR, CDR2 SFDVKD. The CDR3 is 21 residues long. CDR3 residues: CATSEFPGLAGGETNTGELFF. CDR3 DNA sequence: TGTGCCACCAGTGAATTCCCCGGACTAGCGGGGGGGGAGACGAACACCGGGGAGCTGTTTTTT.

V and J are TRBV6-6 and TRBJ1-1, with 9 bases lining up with TRBD1. V lost 3 bases to trimming and J lost 5 bases; unmatched junction nucleotides: 7. CDR1 and CDR2 from the germline V gene are MNHNY and SVGAGI (reference sequence). The CDR3 runs to 15 residues. Written as DNA, the CDR3 is TGTGCCAGCAGTTATGGGGACAGGGTAGGGACTGAAGCTTTCTTT. Translation gives CASSYGDRVGTEAFF.

This chain connects TRBV27 to TRBJ1-5; no firm D call. Germline V gene lookup returns CDR1 MNHEY and CDR2 SMNVEV (reference sequence). The CDR3 extends over 12 amino acids. V was clipped by 5 bases and J by 7 bases, with 9 bases between them. This CDR3 is CASSPSGQPQHF. CDR3 in DNA: TGTGCCAGCAGTCCCTCGGGGCAGCCCCAGCATTTT.

The chain has TRBV19 and TRBJ1-5; D is possibly TRBD1 (5 bases). Trimming left V 7 bases short and J 6 bases short, with 16 bases between. The CDR3 extends over 14 amino acids. Germline CDR1 and CDR2: LNHDA and SQIVND (reference sequence). CDR3 in amino acids: CASNNRAGRQPQHF. For the CDR3, the DNA is TGTGCCAGTAATAACAGAGCGGGGCGTCAGCCCCAGCATTTT.

The chain links TRBV10-3 to TRBJ1-2, with D possibly being TRBD1 (5 bases). This CDR3 has 13 amino acids. The germline CDR1 and CDR2 sequences are ENHRY and SYGVKD. The V end lost 7 bases, the J end lost 5 bases, and 14 bases lay between the germline ends. The CDR3 coding sequence is TGTGCCATCACGGGCAGGGAAGAGTATGGCTACACCTTC. It is translated as CAITGREEYGYTF.

This chain uses TRBV6-6 with TRBJ2-7; D is unclear. V shed 8 bases and J shed 3 bases, with 8 bases lying between them. This CDR3 is built from 11 residues. Germline CDR1 is MNHNY and CDR2 is SVGAGI (reference sequence). The CDR3 here is CASLQNYEQYF. CDR3 bases: TGTGCCAGCCTCCAGAACTACGAGCAGTACTTC.

DNA of the CDR3: TGCGCCAGCAGCTTGTTACAGGGGCAGACTATTGGCTACACCTTC. Translating gives CASSLLQGQTIGYTF. V and J are TRBV5-1 and TRBJ1-2, with 7 bases that match TRBD1. This CDR3 contains 15 residues. V was pared by 1 base and J by 7 bases, with 10 bases of the junction left unmatched. Germline CDR1 reads SGHRS; CDR2 reads YFSETQ.

The V gene is TRBV7-8, the J gene TRBJ2-5; the match to TRBD1 covers 7 bases. J was trimmed by 2 bases and V by 1 base; bases with no gene match: 16. CDR1 and CDR2 (germline): SGHVS, FQNEAQ. The CDR3 length is 19 residues. The CDR3 DNA reads as TGTGCCAGCAGCTTAGTACGTTTACGGACAGGCGAAACTCAAGAGACCCAGTACTTC. Translating gives CASSLVRLRTGETQETQYF.

The chain employs TRBV7-2 and TRBJ2-4; D possibly corresponds to TRBD1 (6 bases). The length of the CDR3 is 15 residues. V was shortened by 5 bases and J by 1 base, with 12 bases between the two germline ends. Per germline, CDR1 SGHTA and CDR2 FQGNSA. CDR3 sequence reads: CASSPDRFAKNIQYF. The CDR3 DNA sequence: TGTGCCAGCAGCCCTGACAGGTTCGCCAAAAACATTCAGTACTTC.